The rows below give T cell receptor beta chains drawn from one sample of a study of CD8 T cells in Susac syndrome. TCRdb analysed the immunoSEQ multiplex PCR reads with MiXCR anew, one entry per CDR3 protein. Among about 120,000 distinct CDR3 sequences, about 93% were seen once, and the ten largest hold roughly 0.098%. The sample consisted of CD4+ T cells from PBMCs. The receptors shown here come from a human donor in good health. Both conserved end residues are part of each CDR3. D genes are given only for firm matches. Expanded clones are given a class, and other clones once, few, many or no size at all.

CDR3aa: CASRPDRSQNTEAFF
CDR3nt: TGTGCCAGCAGGCCGGACAGATCCCAGAACACTGAAGCTTTCTTT
j_gene: TRBJ1-1
d_gene: NA
v_gene: TRBV2
abundance: NA

CDR3aa: CASSSGLAGGGTDTQYF
CDR3nt: TGTGCCAGCAGCTCCGGACTAGCGGGAGGCGGCACAGATACGCAGTATTTT
j_gene: TRBJ2-3
d_gene: TRBD2
v_gene: TRBV5-4
abundance: NA

CDR3aa: CASSSSGSSYNEQFF
CDR3nt: TGTGCCAGCAGCTCTAGCGGGAGCTCCTACAATGAGCAGTTCTTC
j_gene: TRBJ2-1
d_gene: TRBD2
v_gene: TRBV13
abundance: NA

CDR3aa: CASSLVGEDTQYF
CDR3nt: TGCGCCAGCAGCTTGGTTGGGGAAGATACGCAGTATTTT
j_gene: TRBJ2-3
d_gene: NA
v_gene: TRBV5-1
abundance: NA

CDR3aa: CASSPRDTTNYGYTF
CDR3nt: TGCGCCAGCAGCCCTCGGGACACCACTAACTATGGCTACACCTTC
j_gene: TRBJ1-2
d_gene: NA
v_gene: TRBV5-1
abundance: NA

CDR3aa: CASASGYGYTF
CDR3nt: TGTGCCAGCGCATCAGGGTATGGCTACACCTTC
j_gene: TRBJ1-2
d_gene: NA
v_gene: TRBV3-1
abundance: NA

CDR3aa: CASSYKFGAGYTF
CDR3nt: TGTGCCAGCAGTTACAAATTCGGAGCTGGCTACACCTTC
j_gene: TRBJ1-2
d_gene: NA
v_gene: TRBV6-2/TRBV6-3
abundance: NA

CDR3aa: CSVGLQGNTEAFF
CDR3nt: TGCAGCGTAGGCCTACAGGGAAACACTGAAGCTTTCTTT
j_gene: TRBJ1-1
d_gene: NA
v_gene: TRBV29-1
abundance: NA

CDR3aa: CASSLVPRTHSSSYNEQFF
CDR3nt: TGTGCCAGCAGCTTAGTTCCGCGGACCCATTCAAGCTCCTACAATGAGCAGTTCTTC
j_gene: TRBJ2-1
d_gene: NA
v_gene: TRBV7-2
abundance: NA

CDR3aa: CSASPGTGPQPQHF
CDR3nt: TGCAGTGCCAGCCCCGGGACAGGGCCTCAGCCCCAGCATTTT
j_gene: TRBJ1-5
d_gene: TRBD1
v_gene: TRBV20-1
abundance: NA

CDR3aa: CASGQVDTQYF
CDR3nt: TGTGCCAGCGGGCAAGTAGATACGCAGTATTTT
j_gene: TRBJ2-3
d_gene: NA
v_gene: TRBV7-9
abundance: once

CDR3aa: CASSIGLSGEQFF
CDR3nt: TGTGCCAGTAGTATAGGGCTTTCGGGTGAGCAGTTCTTC
j_gene: TRBJ2-1
d_gene: NA
v_gene: TRBV19
abundance: NA

CDR3aa: CASSPLVGREGGNEQFF
CDR3nt: TGTGCCAGCAGCCCCCTTGTGGGGCGGGAGGGCGGCAATGAGCAGTTCTTC
j_gene: TRBJ2-1
d_gene: TRBD2
v_gene: TRBV7-9
abundance: NA

CDR3aa: CASSPPAFRGGSPLHF
CDR3nt: TGTGCCAGCAGCCCACCGGCATTCAGGGGAGGTTCACCCCTCCACTTT
j_gene: TRBJ1-6
d_gene: NA
v_gene: TRBV7-9
abundance: NA

CDR3aa: CATSGGLAVASYEQYF
CDR3nt: TGTGCCACCAGCGGGGGACTAGCGGTGGCTTCCTACGAGCAGTACTTC
j_gene: TRBJ2-7
d_gene: TRBD2
v_gene: TRBV15
abundance: NA

CDR3aa: CASSRTSGNYNEQFF
CDR3nt: TGTGCCAGTAGTAGGACTAGCGGGAATTACAATGAGCAGTTCTTC
j_gene: TRBJ2-1
d_gene: TRBD2
v_gene: TRBV19
abundance: NA

CDR3aa: CASSASVGGTEAFF
CDR3nt: TGTGCCAGTAGTGCATCCGTTGGGGGCACTGAAGCTTTCTTT
j_gene: TRBJ1-1
d_gene: NA
v_gene: TRBV19
abundance: once

CDR3aa: CSAREGRSYEQYF
CDR3nt: TGCAGTGCTAGGGAAGGGAGATCCTACGAGCAGTACTTC
j_gene: TRBJ2-7
d_gene: NA
v_gene: TRBV20-1
abundance: NA

CDR3aa: CASSQDYLAGGVAGELFF
CDR3nt: TGCGCCAGCAGCCAAGATTATTTAGCGGGAGGGGTCGCCGGGGAGCTGTTTTTT
j_gene: TRBJ2-2
d_gene: TRBD2
v_gene: TRBV4-3
abundance: once

CDR3aa: CASSGMDGYEQYF
CDR3nt: TGCGCCAGCAGTGGGATGGACGGGTACGAGCAGTACTTC
j_gene: TRBJ2-7
d_gene: NA
v_gene: TRBV10-2
abundance: NA

CDR3aa: CASSQDRGRGYEQYF
CDR3nt: TGTGCCAGCAGCCAAGATCGTGGGAGGGGCTACGAGCAGTACTTC
j_gene: TRBJ2-7
d_gene: TRBD2
v_gene: TRBV3-1
abundance: NA

CDR3aa: CSARAMGGPSYNEQFF
CDR3nt: TGCAGTGCTAGAGCCATGGGAGGCCCCTCCTACAATGAGCAGTTCTTC
j_gene: TRBJ2-1
d_gene: NA
v_gene: TRBV20-1
abundance: NA

CDR3aa: CSARDFAGYEQYF
CDR3nt: TGCAGTGCTAGAGATTTCGCTGGCTACGAGCAGTACTTC
j_gene: TRBJ2-7
d_gene: NA
v_gene: TRBV20-1
abundance: few

CDR3aa: CASSSLSRSTEAFF
CDR3nt: TGTGCCAGCAGTTCACTGAGCAGGAGCACTGAAGCTTTCTTT
j_gene: TRBJ1-1
d_gene: NA
v_gene: TRBV12-3/TRBV12-4
abundance: NA

CDR3aa: CASSLAISDTDTQYF
CDR3nt: TGTGCCAGCAGCTTAGCCATATCTGATACAGATACGCAGTATTTT
j_gene: TRBJ2-3
d_gene: NA
v_gene: TRBV7-9
abundance: NA

CDR3aa: CASSRGSPGRESTDTQYF
CDR3nt: TGTGCCAGCAGCCGGGGATCGCCGGGGCGGGAGTCCACAGATACGCAGTATTTT
j_gene: TRBJ2-3
d_gene: TRBD2
v_gene: TRBV9
abundance: NA